This T cell receptor beta chain was captured in a study of OX40 agonist ivuxolimab in advanced cancers. Blood sampling was done at baseline, cycle 4 day 1, and cycle 7 day 1. As to this clone: The antigen is unknown.

CDR3 length: 14 amino acids. The V and J ends lost 7 bases and 6 bases respectively, with 17 bases between them. In germline, CDR1 is SNHLY, CDR2 FYNNEI. General study points: Among patients with partial responses at 0.1-3.0 mg/kg, clonal expansion was among the lowest. Fewer expanded clones were found on average in CD4+ than in CD8+ T cells.

Libraries were prepared by immunoSEQ multiplex PCR; TCRdb keeps only in-frame clonotypes and omits some of them. Of around 35,000 clones listed, around four fifths are singletons. The TCR originated in an adult with an advanced solid tumor such as melanoma, head and neck, liver or kidney cancer. This specimen consisted of CD4+ or CD8+ T cells sorted from blood, obtained in a trial of the OX40 agonist ivuxolimab. The V call is TRBV2, the J call TRBJ2-3; D might be TRBD1 (6 bases). This CDR3 reads CASNRQVRADTQYF. The CDR3 DNA is TGTGCCAGCAATAGACAGGTTCGGGCGGATACGCAGTATTTT.